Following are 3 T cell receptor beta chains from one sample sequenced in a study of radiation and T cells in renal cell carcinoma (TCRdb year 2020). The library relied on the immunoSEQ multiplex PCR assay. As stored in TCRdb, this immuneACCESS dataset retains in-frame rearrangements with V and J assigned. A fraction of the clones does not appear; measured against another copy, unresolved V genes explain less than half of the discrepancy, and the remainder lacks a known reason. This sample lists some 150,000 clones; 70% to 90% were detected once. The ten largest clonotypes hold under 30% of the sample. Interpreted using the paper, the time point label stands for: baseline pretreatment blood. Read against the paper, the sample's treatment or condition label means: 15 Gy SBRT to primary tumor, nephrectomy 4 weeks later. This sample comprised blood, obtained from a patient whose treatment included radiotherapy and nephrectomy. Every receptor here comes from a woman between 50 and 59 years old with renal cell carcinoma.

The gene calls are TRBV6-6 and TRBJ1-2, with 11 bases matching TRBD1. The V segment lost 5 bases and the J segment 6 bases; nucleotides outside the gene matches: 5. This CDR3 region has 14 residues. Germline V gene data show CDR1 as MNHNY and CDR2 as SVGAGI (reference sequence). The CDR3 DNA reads TGTGCCAGCAGTAAGGGACAGGGGGGGAATGGCTACACCTTC. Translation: CASSKGQGGNGYTF.

The CDR3, as DNA: TGTGCCAGCAGCTTGGCGCAGGGAGGGTCCTATAATTCACCCCTCCACTTT. The encoded protein is CASSLAQGGSYNSPLHF. The chain links TRBV5-4 to TRBJ1-6, with D perhaps TRBD1 (5 bases). V was trimmed by 0 bases and J by 1 base, leaving 11 bases between them. The CDR3 runs 17 residues. The germline V gene encodes CDR1 SGHNT and CDR2 YYREEE (reference sequence).

The CDR3 protein is CASRLRNTIYF. The DNA of the CDR3 is TGTGCCAGCAGACTCCGAAACACCATATATTTT. The chain combines TRBV27 with TRBJ1-3; D unresolved. This CDR3 comprises 11 residues. Trimming cost V 6 bases and J 5 bases, with 5 bases left between them. Germline-derived CDR1 and CDR2 are MNHEY and SMNVEV (reference sequence).